This passage covers 18 T cell receptor beta chains from one sample sequenced in a study of spatial heterogeneity in lung cancer (dated by TCRdb to 2018 to 2020). These receptors have no identified antigens. The library came from 5' RACE. The data were produced on a NextSeq 500. The public reads were run again by TCRdb, first through fastp at Q25 and then through MiXCR, and only productive beta chains were kept. Rows are combined by CDR3 protein, so each entry shows the most common genes and DNA. Counted in this sample were around 13,000 distinct CDR3 sequences; around 5% of them appeared once. About 34% of the sample is taken by the ten largest. Overall results and qualifications from the work: The tumor nonsynonymous mutation count correlated with the number of expanded intratumoral alpha and beta TCRs.

Taken with the paper, the label for time point translates to: sample taken at primary tumor resection. The sequencing here drew on lung tumor tissue, taken at surgery. These receptors all come from a male donor with early-stage non-small cell lung cancer.

At least ten counts were recorded for this clonotype. This chain links TRBV20-1 with TRBJ1-1, with D perhaps matching TRBD1 (6 bases). This CDR3 has 13 amino acids. Trimming shortened V by 1 base and J by 11 bases, and 17 bases separated the two germline ends. Germline CDR1 and CDR2: DFQATT and SNEGSKA (reference sequence). CDR3 sequence: CSARGWKDSRAFF. The DNA of the CDR3 is TGCAGTGCTAGAGGTTGGAAGGACAGTCGGGCTTTCTTT.

This clonotype was observed many times. The V gene is TRBV5-1, the J gene TRBJ2-7, with TRBD2 matching 10 bases. V dropped 2 bases and J dropped 6; count of bases not matched to a gene: 2. Germline-derived CDR1 and CDR2 are SGHRS and YFSETQ. The CDR3 is made up of 13 amino acids. The CDR3 region is CASSLPSGGEQYF. CDR3 coding DNA: TGCGCCAGCAGCTTACCTAGCGGGGGCGAGCAGTACTTC.

This clonotype was detected ten times or more. The chain couples TRBV2 to TRBJ2-1; D gene ambiguous. Germline V gives CDR1 SNHLY, CDR2 FYNNEI. This CDR3 spans 12 amino acids. With 6 bases removed from V and 9 bases from J, the gap between germline ends came to 12 bases. CDR3 nucleotides: TGTGCCAGCAGGTTTACCCTGGGTGAGCAGTTCTTC. Its protein product is CASRFTLGEQFF.

In this sample, this clonotype turned up many times. The CDR3 protein is CASSPRTDYNEQFF. Written as DNA, the CDR3 is TGTGCCAGCAGCCCAAGGACAGACTACAATGAGCAGTTCTTC. The chain couples TRBV7-9 to TRBJ2-1; weak D call: TRBD1 (6 bases). Germline CDR1 SEHNR, CDR2 FQNEAQ (reference sequence). The CDR3 contains 14 residues. V was cut by 5 bases and J by 3 bases, with 11 bases left in between.

This clonotype is large by share. The chain employs TRBV3-1 and TRBJ1-6; D is ambiguous. The length of the CDR3 is 16 residues. V gave up 0 bases and J gave up 10 bases, with 16 bases separating them. Per germline, CDR1 LGHDT and CDR2 YNNKEL (reference sequence). CDR3 bases: TGTGCCAGCAGCCAAGATAGGATGGAAGTTCGCTCACCCCTCCACTTT. Its protein product is CASSQDRMEVRSPLHF.

Only one count was recorded for this clonotype. CDR3 in amino acids: CASSPSADQETQYF. In nucleotides, the CDR3 is TGTGCCAGCAGCCCTTCCGCCGACCAAGAGACCCAGTACTTC. The chain is built from TRBV7-2 and TRBJ2-5; D remains unclear. CDR3 length equals 14 residues. V lost 5 bases to trimming and J lost 0 bases, with 10 bases between them. Looked up from germline, CDR1 is SGHTA and CDR2 is FQGNSA.

In this sample, this clonotype turned up many times. The chain is built from TRBV6-5 and TRBJ2-3, with 7 positions matching TRBD1. J was trimmed by 2 bases and V by 6 bases; bases with no gene match: 5. The germline V gene has CDR1 MNHEY and CDR2 SVGAGI. The CDR3 sequence is 14 residues long. Here the CDR3 reads CASRGQKFTDTQYF. CDR3 nucleotides: TGTGCCAGCAGGGGACAGAAATTCACAGATACGCAGTATTTT.

This clonotype appeared many times. The rearrangement uses TRBV20-1 and TRBJ2-7; tentatively, D is TRBD1 (6 bases). CDR1 is DFQATT, CDR2 SNEGSKA, per germline (reference sequence). Trimming pared 2 bases from V and 2 bases from J, leaving 16 bases between. The CDR3 has 15 residues. The CDR3 here is CSARKSRGSPYEQYF. CDR3 in DNA: TGCAGTGCTAGAAAGTCCAGGGGCTCCCCCTACGAGCAGTACTTC.

This clonotype was counted at least ten times. V gene TRBV30 combines with J gene TRBJ2-2; the D call may be TRBD1 or TRBD2 (5 bases each). The ends were cut back, 2 bases at V and 4 bases at J, with 14 bases in the middle. The CDR3 has 15 amino acids. Germline assignment: CDR1 GTSNPN and CDR2 SVGIG (reference sequence). The DNA of the CDR3 is TGTGCCTGGAGTAGTGGGACCCTAATCACCGGGGAGCTGTTTTTT. Translating it yields CAWSSGTLITGELFF.

This clonotype was counted many times. The genes are TRBV7-8 and TRBJ1-2; D possibly corresponds to TRBD1 (6 bases). CDR1 is SGHVS and CDR2 is FQNEAQ in the germline V gene. Deletions cut 4 bases from V and 3 bases from J, with 21 bases between. There are 17 residues in the CDR3. CDR3 nucleotide sequence: TGTGCCAGCAGCTCCCTTTGGTCGGGGACAACCGACTATGGCTACACCTTC. This encodes CASSSLWSGTTDYGYTF.

This clonotype has at least ten counts. DNA of the CDR3: TGCGCCAGCAGCCCTTCTCTGGCGGGGACCTCCTACGAGCAGTACTTC. Amino acid sequence: CASSPSLAGTSYEQYF. The V call is TRBV4-1, the J call TRBJ2-7; a possible D gene is TRBD2 (6 bases). The V end was cut by 4 bases, the J end by 0 bases, with 16 bases between. The CDR3 is 16 amino acids. From germline, CDR1 is MGHRA and CDR2 YSYEKL.

This clonotype occurred many times. The chain links TRBV5-4 to TRBJ1-1, with a possible D match to TRBD1 (5 bases). This CDR3 has 14 amino acids. The ends were cut back, 0 bases at V and 3 bases at J, with 9 bases in the middle. CDR1 is SGHNT, CDR2 YYREEE, per germline (reference sequence). The CDR3 protein is CASSLGGADTEAFF. In DNA form, the CDR3 reads TGTGCCAGCAGCTTGGGGGGCGCGGACACTGAAGCTTTCTTT.

By sample fraction, this clonotype is medium-sized. V and J are TRBV2 and TRBJ2-1, with TRBD1 identical over 7 bases. The CDR3 covers 15 residues. Per the germline V gene, CDR1 is SNHLY and CDR2 is FYNNEI. V was clipped by 4 bases and J by 4 bases; unmatched bases: 7. CDR3 in DNA: TGTGCCAGCAGTGGGGACAGCGTTCAGTACAATGAGCAGTTCTTC. Translated, it gives CASSGDSVQYNEQFF.

This clonotype was counted many times. The V and J genes are TRBV4-3 and TRBJ2-1, with TRBD2 matching 11 bases. This CDR3 is 16 amino acids long. J was trimmed by 4 bases and V by 4 bases; bases with no gene match: 6. The germline gives CDR1 LGHNA, CDR2 YSLEER. This chain's CDR3 is CASSLETSGVYNEQFF. The CDR3 coding sequence is TGCGCCAGCAGCCTTGAGACTAGCGGGGTTTACAATGAGCAGTTCTTC.

The sample holds many counts of this clonotype. The chain's CDR3 is CASSSQGTLAKNIQYF. CDR3 nucleotides: TGTGCCAGCAGTTCGCAGGGGACTCTAGCCAAAAACATTCAGTACTTC. The chain couples TRBV28 to TRBJ2-4; D is tentatively TRBD1 or TRBD2 (6 bases each). Trimming stripped 4 bases from V and 0 bases from J, with 13 bases between. The CDR3 is made up of 16 amino acids. Germline V gene lookup returns CDR1 MDHEN and CDR2 SYDVKM.

There are many counts of this clonotype. This sequence joins TRBV6-6 and TRBJ2-7; D assignment may be TRBD1 or TRBD2 (5 bases each). The germline V and J ends were trimmed by 7 bases and 2 bases, with 15 bases remaining between them. The CDR3 has 14 amino acids. CDR1 and CDR2 from the germline V gene are MNHNY and SVGAGI (reference sequence). In DNA form, the CDR3 reads TGTGCCAGCACAAGAGGGGACGGCGCCTACGAGCAGTACGTC. Protein: CASTRGDGAYEQYV.

The V call is TRBV6-5, the J call TRBJ1-4; possible D gene TRBD1, 6 bases. The V and J ends lost 5 bases and 7 bases respectively, with 17 bases between them. CDR1 MNHEY and CDR2 SVGAGI come from the germline V gene. The CDR3 has 15 residues. The CDR3 here is CASSNQGGTAEKLFF. The DNA for the CDR3 is TGTGCCAGCAGTAATCAAGGGGGAACCGCTGAAAAACTGTTTTTT.

This clonotype was found many times. The chain uses TRBV4-1 and TRBJ2-1; TRBD1 aligns across 8 bases. CDR1 and CDR2 from the germline V gene are MGHRA and YSYEKL. The CDR3 consists of 16 residues. After removal of 0 bases from V and 6 bases from J, the junction contained 7 bases not matched to a gene. For the CDR3, the DNA is TGCGCCAGCAGCCAAGATAGGACAGGGTGGGGCAATGAGCAGTTCTTC. Translating it yields CASSQDRTGWGNEQFF.